A single sample gave rise to the 12 T cell receptor beta chains below, sequenced in a study. TCRdb independently ran MiXCR on the RT-PCR reads; one entry per CDR3 protein. This table has hundreds of thousands of distinct CDR3 sequences, 11% to 15% appearing once. Sequences were obtained from memory CD4+ T cells from blood. All receptors derive from a female donor in good health, serving as a healthy control.

V is TRBV28 and J is TRBJ2-1, with 11 bases fitting TRBD1. Per germline, CDR1 MDHEN and CDR2 SYDVKM. The CDR3 runs to 16 residues. The ends lost 4 bases at V and 9 bases at J; junction bases unmatched: 11. CDR3 bases: TGTGCCAGCAGTTCCCTTGGGACAGGGGGTTATGGTGAGCAGTTCTTC. Translating gives CASSSLGTGGYGEQFF.

This clonotype occurred a few times. The rearrangement joins TRBV20-1 to TRBJ1-5; D is possibly TRBD1 (6 bases). V was trimmed by 6 bases and J by 6 bases, leaving 18 bases between them. Germline V gene data show CDR1 as DFQATT and CDR2 as SNEGSKA (reference sequence). This CDR3 comprises 14 residues. CDR3 sequence reads: CSAEQGVSRQPQHF. As DNA, the CDR3 is TGCAGTGCGGAACAGGGTGTAAGTCGTCAGCCCCAGCATTTT.

V is TRBV12-3 or TRBV12-4 and J is TRBJ1-2; D may be TRBD1 (6 bases). This CDR3 spans 13 amino acids. Trimming took 10 bases from V and 4 from J, leaving 16 bases between them. In nucleotides, the CDR3 is TGTGCCACTGAGTGGGGGGGCGGCTATGGCTACACCTTC. The encoded protein is CATEWGGGYGYTF.

This clonotype was detected a few times. The chain combines TRBV20-1 with TRBJ1-5, with D tentatively TRBD1 (6 bases). Trimming left V 3 bases short and J 1 base short, with 13 bases between. Looked up from germline, CDR1 is DFQATT and CDR2 is SNEGSKA (reference sequence). The CDR3 runs 15 residues. CDR3 region: CSASIGGRSNQPQHF. In DNA, the CDR3 is TGCAGTGCTAGTATCGGGGGGCGGAGCAATCAGCCCCAGCATTTT.

This clonotype was seen at least ten times. This chain joins TRBV7-6 and TRBJ2-2, with D tentatively TRBD1 or TRBD2 (7 bases each). V was trimmed by 0 bases and J by 6 bases, leaving 17 bases between them. The germline gives CDR1 SGHVS, CDR2 FNYEAQ. This CDR3 comprises 17 residues. The CDR3 here is CASSLAPGGGYSGELFF. In DNA, the CDR3 is TGTGCCAGCAGCTTAGCCCCAGGGGGGGGTTACTCCGGGGAGCTGTTTTTT.

In its sample, this clonotype was seen a few times. The chain combines TRBV30 with TRBJ1-4; D not resolved. The V end was cut by 2 bases, the J end by 7 bases, with 8 bases between. The length of the CDR3 is 12 residues. Germline CDR1 reads GTSNPN; CDR2 reads SVGIG (reference sequence). DNA of the CDR3: TGTGCCTGGAGTCCCCAAGGTGAAAAACTGTTTTTT. It yields the protein CAWSPQGEKLFF.

In its sample, this clonotype was seen once. J is TRBJ1-5 and V is TRBV19; D is ambiguous. Germline loops: CDR1 LNHDA, CDR2 SQIVND (reference sequence). Trimming cost V 9 bases and J 4 bases, with 13 bases left between them. This CDR3 is built from 13 residues. CDR3 DNA: TGTGCCAGCCAGGACTTGCGGAATCAGCCCCAGCATTTT. Its translation is CASQDLRNQPQHF.

The V and J genes are TRBV6-1 and TRBJ1-4; D call uncertain. CDR3 size: 14 residues. Germline V gives CDR1 MNHNS, CDR2 SASEGT. The germline V and J ends were trimmed by 5 bases and 0 bases, with 7 bases remaining between them. CDR3 loop: CASSPEATNEKLFF. The CDR3 DNA reads as TGTGCCAGCAGTCCAGAGGCAACTAATGAAAAACTGTTTTTT.

This clonotype was observed many times. V gene TRBV10-3 combines with J gene TRBJ2-3; D is perhaps TRBD1 (6 bases). The CDR3 has 15 amino acids. The V gene's germline CDR1 is ENHRY and CDR2 SYGVKD. V lost 6 bases, J lost 3 bases, and 16 bases lay in between. CDR3 DNA sequence: TGTGCCATCAGGCCTATGACAGGCCTAACAGATACGCAGTATTTT. Protein: CAIRPMTGLTDTQYF.

The chain recombines TRBV7-2 with TRBJ2-1; the match to TRBD2 covers 8 bases. V shed 4 bases, J shed 7 bases, and the junction held 12 bases outside the gene matches. The CDR3 runs 16 residues. In germline, CDR1 is SGHTA, CDR2 FQGNSA. This CDR3 is CASSSDGGGWGNEQFF. The DNA of the CDR3 is TGTGCCAGCAGCTCCGACGGGGGGGGCTGGGGAAATGAGCAGTTCTTC.

DNA of the CDR3: TGTGCCATCAGTGAATACCCCGGGGGGGGGACCCAGTACTTC. Encoded protein: CAISEYPGGGTQYF. This chain joins TRBV10-3 and TRBJ2-5; 8 positions match TRBD2. The ends lost 3 bases at V and 7 bases at J; junction bases unmatched: 7. Germline-derived CDR1 and CDR2 are ENHRY and SYGVKD. The CDR3 has 14 residues.

Many counts were recorded for this clonotype. V usage is TRBV15 and J usage is TRBJ2-5; D uncertain. V lost 6 bases to trimming and J lost 3 bases, with 11 bases between them. The germline gives CDR1 LNHNV, CDR2 YYDKDF (reference sequence). CDR3 size: 13 residues. For the CDR3, the DNA is TGTGCCACCAGGGAAGGAACGGAAGAGACCCAGTACTTC. This gives the protein CATREGTEETQYF.